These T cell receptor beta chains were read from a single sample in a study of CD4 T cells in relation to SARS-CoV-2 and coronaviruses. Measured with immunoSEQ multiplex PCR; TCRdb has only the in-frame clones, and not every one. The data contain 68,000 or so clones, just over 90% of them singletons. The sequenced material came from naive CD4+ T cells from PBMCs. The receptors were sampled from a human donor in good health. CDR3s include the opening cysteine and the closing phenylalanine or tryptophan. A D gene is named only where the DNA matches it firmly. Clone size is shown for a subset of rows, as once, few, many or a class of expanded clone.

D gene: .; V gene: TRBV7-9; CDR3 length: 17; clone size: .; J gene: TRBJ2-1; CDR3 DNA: TGTGCCAGCAGCTTAGCGCTAGCAGGGAATACTGGCAATGAGCAGTTCTTC; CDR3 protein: CASSLALAGNTGNEQFF
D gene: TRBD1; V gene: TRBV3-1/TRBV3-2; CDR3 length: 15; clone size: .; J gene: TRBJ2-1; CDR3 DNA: TGTGCCAGCAGCCAGCAGGGGGCGGAAAACAATGAGCAGTTCTTC; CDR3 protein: CASSQQGAENNEQFF
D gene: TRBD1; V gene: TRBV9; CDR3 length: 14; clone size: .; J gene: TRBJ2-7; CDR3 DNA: TGTGCCAGCAGCGCAGGGGGTAACTCCTACGAGCAGTACTTC; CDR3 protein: CASSAGGNSYEQYF
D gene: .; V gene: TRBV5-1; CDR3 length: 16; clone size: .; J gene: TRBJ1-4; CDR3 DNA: TGCGCCAGCAGCAGACAGCCAAGGGGGAGTAATGAAAAACTGTTTTTT; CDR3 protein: CASSRQPRGSNEKLFF
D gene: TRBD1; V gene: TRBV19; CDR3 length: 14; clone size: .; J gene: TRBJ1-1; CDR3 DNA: TGTGCCAGTAGCCCCCGGACAGGGAACACTGAAGCTTTCTTT; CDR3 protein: CASSPRTGNTEAFF
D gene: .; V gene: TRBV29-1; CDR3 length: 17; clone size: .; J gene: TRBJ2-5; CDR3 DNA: TGCAGCGTTGACATTGGGCAGGGGCCACCGTACCAAGAGACCCAGTACTTC; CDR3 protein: CSVDIGQGPPYQETQYF
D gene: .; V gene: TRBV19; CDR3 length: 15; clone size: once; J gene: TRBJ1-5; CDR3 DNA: TGTGCCAGTAGTATAGATCATCCGTTAAATCAGCCCCAGCATTTT; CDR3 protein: CASSIDHPLNQPQHF
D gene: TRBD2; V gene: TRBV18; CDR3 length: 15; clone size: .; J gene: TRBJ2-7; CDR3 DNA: TGTGCCAGCTCAGCAACTAGCGGGGGGTCCTACGAGCAGTACTTC; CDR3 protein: CASSATSGGSYEQYF
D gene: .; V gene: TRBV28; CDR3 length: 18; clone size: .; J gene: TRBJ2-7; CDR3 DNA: TGTGCCAGCAGTTTATCCTCCCTTGGTGCGGTTCAGGCCTACGAGCAGTACTTC; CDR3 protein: CASSLSSLGAVQAYEQYF
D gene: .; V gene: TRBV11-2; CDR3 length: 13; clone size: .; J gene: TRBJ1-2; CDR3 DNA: TGTGCCAGCAGCTTAAGGGAAAACTATGGCTACACCTTC; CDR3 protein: CASSLRENYGYTF
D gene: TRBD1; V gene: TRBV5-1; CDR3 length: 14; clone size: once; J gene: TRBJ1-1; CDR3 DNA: TGCGCCAGCAGCTCCCAGGGGGGGAGGACTGAAGCTTTCTTT; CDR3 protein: CASSSQGGRTEAFF
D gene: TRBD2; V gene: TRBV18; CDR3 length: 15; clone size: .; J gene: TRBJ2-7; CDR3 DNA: TGTGCCAGCTCGCCTCGGCGGCGGGGGGCCTACGAGCAGTACTTC; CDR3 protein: CASSPRRRGAYEQYF
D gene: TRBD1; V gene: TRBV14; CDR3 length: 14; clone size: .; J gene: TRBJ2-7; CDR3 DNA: TGTGCCAGCAGCGATGGGACAGGGGTTGGCGAGCAGTACTTC; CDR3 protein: CASSDGTGVGEQYF
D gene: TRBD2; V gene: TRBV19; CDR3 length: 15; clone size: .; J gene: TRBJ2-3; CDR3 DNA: TGTGCCAGTAGGTATAGCGGGGGGGCCGGGGATACGCAGTATTTT; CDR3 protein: CASRYSGGAGDTQYF
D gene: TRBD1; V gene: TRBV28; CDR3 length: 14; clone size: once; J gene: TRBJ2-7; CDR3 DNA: TGTGCCAGCAGTGGGGGGACAGGGAGGTACGAGCAGTACTTC; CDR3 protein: CASSGGTGRYEQYF
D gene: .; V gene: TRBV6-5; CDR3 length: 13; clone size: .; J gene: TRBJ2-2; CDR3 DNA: TGTGCCAGCAGCAGGCAGGGTGCCGGGGAGCTGTTTTTT; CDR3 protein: CASSRQGAGELFF
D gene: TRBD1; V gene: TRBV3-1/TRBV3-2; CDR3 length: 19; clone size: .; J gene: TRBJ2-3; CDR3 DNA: TGTGCCAGCAGCCAAAGATTTTCCACACGACAGGGGAGGTCAGATACGCAGTATTTT; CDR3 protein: CASSQRFSTRQGRSDTQYF
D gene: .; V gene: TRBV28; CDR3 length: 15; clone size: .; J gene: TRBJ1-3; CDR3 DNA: TGTGCCAGCAGTTCACCTCACCTCTCTGGAAACACCATATATTTT; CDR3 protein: CASSSPHLSGNTIYF
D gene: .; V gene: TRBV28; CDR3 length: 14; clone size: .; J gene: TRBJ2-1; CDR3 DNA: TGTGCCAGCCGTGGGACATTGAGGGACAATGAGCAGTTCTTC; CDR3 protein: CASRGTLRDNEQFF
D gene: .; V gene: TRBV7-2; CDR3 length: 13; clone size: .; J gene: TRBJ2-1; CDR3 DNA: TGTGCCAGCATCCCCAGGGAAAAAAAGGTGCAGTTCTTC; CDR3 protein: CASIPREKKVQFF
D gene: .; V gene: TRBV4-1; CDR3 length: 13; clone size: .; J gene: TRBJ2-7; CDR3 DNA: .; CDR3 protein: CASSQVFWPEQYF
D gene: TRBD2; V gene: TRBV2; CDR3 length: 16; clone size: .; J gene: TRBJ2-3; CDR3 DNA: TGTGCCAGCAGTGAGCGGAGACTAGCGGGGAAGGATACGCAGTATTTT; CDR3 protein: CASSERRLAGKDTQYF
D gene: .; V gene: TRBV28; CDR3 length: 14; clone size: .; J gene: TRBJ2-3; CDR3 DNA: TGTGCCAGCAGTTTTGCAGGACGGGCGAAGGCGCAGTATTTT; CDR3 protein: CASSFAGRAKAQYF
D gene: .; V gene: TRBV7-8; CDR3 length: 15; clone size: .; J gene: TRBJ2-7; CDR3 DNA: TGTGCCAGCACCCTTGTCGGGGGAGGAGGTTACGAGCAGTACTTC; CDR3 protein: CASTLVGGGGYEQYF
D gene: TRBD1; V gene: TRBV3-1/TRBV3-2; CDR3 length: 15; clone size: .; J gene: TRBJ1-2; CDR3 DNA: TGTGCCAGCAGCCAGGGACAGGGACCTACTAATGGCTACACCTTC; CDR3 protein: CASSQGQGPTNGYTF
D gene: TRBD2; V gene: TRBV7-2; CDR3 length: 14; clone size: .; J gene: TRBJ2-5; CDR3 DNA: TGTGCCAGCAGCTTCCTGAGCGGGGGTGAGACCCAGTACTTC; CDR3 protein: CASSFLSGGETQYF
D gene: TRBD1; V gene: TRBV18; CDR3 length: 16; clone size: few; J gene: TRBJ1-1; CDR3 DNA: TGTGCCAGCTCACCATGGGCACAGGGGGCCAGCACTGAAGCTTTCTTT; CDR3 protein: CASSPWAQGASTEAFF
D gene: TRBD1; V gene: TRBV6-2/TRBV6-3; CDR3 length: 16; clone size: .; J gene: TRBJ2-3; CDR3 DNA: TGTGCCAGCAGTTACGACTGGACAGGGCAGGCAGATACGCAGTATTTT; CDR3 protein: CASSYDWTGQADTQYF
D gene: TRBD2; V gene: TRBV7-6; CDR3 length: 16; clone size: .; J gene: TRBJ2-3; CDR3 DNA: TGTGCCAGCAGCGCAGGGACTAGCGGGGGGGCAGATACGCAGTATTTT; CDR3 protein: CASSAGTSGGADTQYF
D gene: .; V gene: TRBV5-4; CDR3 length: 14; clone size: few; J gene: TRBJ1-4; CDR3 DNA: TGTGCCAGCAGCTTGGGGCAGCCTAATGAAAAACTGTTTTTT; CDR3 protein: CASSLGQPNEKLFF
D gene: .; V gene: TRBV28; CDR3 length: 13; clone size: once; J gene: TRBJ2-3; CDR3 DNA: TGTGCCAGCAGTTCCAGTCTGGCAGATACGCAGTATTTT; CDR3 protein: CASSSSLADTQYF
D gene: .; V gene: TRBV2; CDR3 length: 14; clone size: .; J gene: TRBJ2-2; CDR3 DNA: TGTGCCAGCGGGGAAGATCAGAGCTGGGGGGAGCTGTTTTTT; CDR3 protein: CASGEDQSWGELFF
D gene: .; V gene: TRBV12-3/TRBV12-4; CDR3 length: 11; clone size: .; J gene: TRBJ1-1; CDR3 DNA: TGTGCCAGCAGTTTGAGCACTGAAGCTTTCTTT; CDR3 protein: CASSLSTEAFF
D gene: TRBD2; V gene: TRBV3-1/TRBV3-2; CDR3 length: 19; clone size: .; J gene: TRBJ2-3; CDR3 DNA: TGTGCCAGCAGCCAACTTCTGGGACTAGCGGGTGGGAGCACAGATACGCAGTATTTT; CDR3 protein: CASSQLLGLAGGSTDTQYF
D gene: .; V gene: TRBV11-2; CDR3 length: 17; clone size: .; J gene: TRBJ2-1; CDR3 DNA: TGTGCCAGCAGCTTATTAGTCGGACAAAGCTCCTATAATGAGCAGTTCTTC; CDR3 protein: CASSLLVGQSSYNEQFF
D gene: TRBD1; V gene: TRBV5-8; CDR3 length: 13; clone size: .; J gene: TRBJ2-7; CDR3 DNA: TGTGCCAGCAGTTTGACAGGGTTCTACGAGCAGTACTTC; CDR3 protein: CASSLTGFYEQYF
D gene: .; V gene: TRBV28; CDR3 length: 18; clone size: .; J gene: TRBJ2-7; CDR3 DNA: TGTGCCAGCAGTTTTCCCAGGGGAGGCGGGATGATCTCCTACGAGCAGTACTTC; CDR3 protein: CASSFPRGGGMISYEQYF
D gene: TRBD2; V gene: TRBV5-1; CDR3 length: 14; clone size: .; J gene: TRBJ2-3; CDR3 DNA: TGCGCCAGCAGCTTGGAGTCTAGCGGAGATACGCAGTATTTT; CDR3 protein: CASSLESSGDTQYF
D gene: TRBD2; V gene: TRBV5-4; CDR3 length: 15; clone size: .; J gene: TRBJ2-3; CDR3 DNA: TGTGCCAGCAGCTTGGCCGGGACTAGTCAGGGTACGCAGTATTTT; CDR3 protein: CASSLAGTSQGTQYF
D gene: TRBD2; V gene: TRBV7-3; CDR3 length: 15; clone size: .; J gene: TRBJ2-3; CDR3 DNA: TGTGCCAGCAAAGGAACCGGGACTAGCGGCGATACGCAGTATTTT; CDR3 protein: CASKGTGTSGDTQYF
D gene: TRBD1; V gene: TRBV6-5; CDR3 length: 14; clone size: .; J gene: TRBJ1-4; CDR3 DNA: TGTGCCAGCACGCGGGACAGGGACGGTGAAAAACTGTTTTTT; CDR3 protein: CASTRDRDGEKLFF
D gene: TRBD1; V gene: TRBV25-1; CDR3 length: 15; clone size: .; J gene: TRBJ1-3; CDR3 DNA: TGTGCCAGCAGTGAAAGAGGGGGCGCTGGAAACACCATATATTTT; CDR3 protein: CASSERGGAGNTIYF
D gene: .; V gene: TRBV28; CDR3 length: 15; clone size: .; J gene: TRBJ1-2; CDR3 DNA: TGTGCCAGCAGTTTACGGCAGGATCCTAACTATGGCTACACCTTC; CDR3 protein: CASSLRQDPNYGYTF
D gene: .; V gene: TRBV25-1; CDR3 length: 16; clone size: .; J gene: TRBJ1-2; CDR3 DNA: TGTGCCAGCTCTCTCTCAGGGAAACCTACTAACTATGGCTACACCTTC; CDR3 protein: CASSLSGKPTNYGYTF
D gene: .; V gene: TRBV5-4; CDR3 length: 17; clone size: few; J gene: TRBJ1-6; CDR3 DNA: TGTGCCAGCAGCTTGTGGCAGGGAGGGTCCTATAATTCACCCCTCCACTTT; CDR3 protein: CASSLWQGGSYNSPLHF
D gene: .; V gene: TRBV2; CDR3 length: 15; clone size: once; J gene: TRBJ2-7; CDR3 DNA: TGTGCCAGCAGTGAAGCGGGGCGGGTCCCCTACGAGCAGTACTTC; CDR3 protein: CASSEAGRVPYEQYF
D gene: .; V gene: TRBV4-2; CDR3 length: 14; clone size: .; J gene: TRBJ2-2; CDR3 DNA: TGTGCCAGCAGCCAAGATCCGTACACCGGGGAGCTGTTTTTT; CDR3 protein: CASSQDPYTGELFF
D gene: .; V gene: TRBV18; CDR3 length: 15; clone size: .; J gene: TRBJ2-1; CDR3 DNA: TGTGCCAGCTCACCATCCGCAGGAGGTAGCAATGAGCAGTTCTTC; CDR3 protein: CASSPSAGGSNEQFF
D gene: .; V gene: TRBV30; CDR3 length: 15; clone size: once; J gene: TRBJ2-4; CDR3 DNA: TGTGCCTGGAGCGCGGCCGGCGGGACAGCGAGCATTCAGTACTTC; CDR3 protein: CAWSAAGGTASIQYF
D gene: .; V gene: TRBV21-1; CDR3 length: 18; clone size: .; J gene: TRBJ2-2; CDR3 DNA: TGTGCCAGCAGCTTAAAGCGGATGCAGGGGCCGAACACCGGGGAGCTGTTTTTT; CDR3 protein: CASSLKRMQGPNTGELFF
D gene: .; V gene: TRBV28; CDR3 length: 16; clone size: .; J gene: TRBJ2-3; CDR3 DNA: TGTGCCAGCAGTTTGTGGGGAGGAGGAAGCACAGATACGCAGTATTTT; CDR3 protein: CASSLWGGGSTDTQYF
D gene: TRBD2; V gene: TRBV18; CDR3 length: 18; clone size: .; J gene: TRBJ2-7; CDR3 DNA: TGTGCCAGCTCGCCCATTAGTTCAATAGCGGGACGTGGTTACGAGCAGTACTTC; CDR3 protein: CASSPISSIAGRGYEQYF
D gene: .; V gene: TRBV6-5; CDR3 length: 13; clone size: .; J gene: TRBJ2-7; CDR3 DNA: TGTGCCAGCAGTTACTCACAGGGTTTAGAGCAGTACTTC; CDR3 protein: CASSYSQGLEQYF